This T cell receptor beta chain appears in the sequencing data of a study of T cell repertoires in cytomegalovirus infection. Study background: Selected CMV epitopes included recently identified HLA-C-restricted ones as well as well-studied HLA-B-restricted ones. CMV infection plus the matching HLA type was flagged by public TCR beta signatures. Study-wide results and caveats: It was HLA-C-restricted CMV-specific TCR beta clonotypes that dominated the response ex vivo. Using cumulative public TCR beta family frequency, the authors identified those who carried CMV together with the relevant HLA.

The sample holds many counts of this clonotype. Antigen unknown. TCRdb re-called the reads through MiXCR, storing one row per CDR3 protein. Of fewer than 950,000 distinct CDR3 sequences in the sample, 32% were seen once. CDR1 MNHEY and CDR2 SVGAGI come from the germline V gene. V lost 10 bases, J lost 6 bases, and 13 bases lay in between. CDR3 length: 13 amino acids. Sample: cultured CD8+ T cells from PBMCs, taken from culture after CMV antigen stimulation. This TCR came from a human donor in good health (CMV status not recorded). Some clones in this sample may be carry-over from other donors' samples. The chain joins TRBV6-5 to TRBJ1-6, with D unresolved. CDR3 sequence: CATLPEFNSPLHF. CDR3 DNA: TGTGCCACCCTTCCGGAGTTTAATTCACCCCTCCACTTT.